One sample yielded the 5 T cell receptor beta chains listed below, sequenced in a study of PD-1 and CTLA-4 blockade in melanoma. Clones were read by immunoSEQ multiplex PCR, and TCRdb kept only the in-frame ones, dropping some. The repertoire holds nearly 30,000 clones, less than 90% seen once, with 7.5% to 10% in the top ten. Sequences were derived from CD8+ T cells from peripheral blood, sampled before anti-PD-1 treatment. These receptors all stem from a human donor with melanoma.

This chain uses TRBV27 with TRBJ2-3; the D gene is possibly TRBD1 (5 bases). Germline V gene sequence: CDR1 MNHEY, CDR2 SMNVEV (reference sequence). The CDR3 is 15 residues long. V was shortened by 5 bases and J by 1 base, with 13 bases between the two germline ends. The CDR3 protein is CASSALRQRTDTQYF. CDR3 nucleotide sequence: TGTGCCAGCAGTGCCCTTCGACAGCGCACAGATACGCAGTATTTT.

The chain joins TRBV30 to TRBJ1-6; 8 bases fit TRBD1. J gave up 10 bases and V 6 bases, and 14 bases lay outside the gene matches. CDR1 is GTSNPN, CDR2 SVGIG, per germline (reference sequence). CDR3 size: 15 residues. CDR3 amino acids: CACPISGQGGSPLHF. CDR3 nucleotides: TGTGCCTGCCCTATTTCCGGACAGGGAGGCTCACCCCTCCACTTT.

J is TRBJ2-2 and V is TRBV15; D is undetermined. CDR1 LNHNV and CDR2 YYDKDF come from the germline V gene (reference sequence). V lost 1 base, J lost 4 bases, and 10 bases lay in between. The CDR3 contains 15 residues. DNA of the CDR3: TGTGCCACCAGCAGAGGTATACCGACCACCGGGGAGCTGTTTTTT. It yields the protein CATSRGIPTTGELFF. Full variable domain (missing parts from reference TRBV15 and TRBJ2-2): DAMVIQNPRYQVTQFGKPVTLSCSQTLNHNVMYWYQQKSSQAPKLLFHYYDKDFNNEADTPDNFQSRRPNTSFCFLDIRSPGLGDTAMYLCATSRGIPTTGELFFGEGSRLTVL.

J is TRBJ1-1 and V is TRBV7-9; possibly TRBD1 for D (6 bases). The CDR3 is 13 amino acids. V shed 2 bases and J shed 4 bases, with 8 bases lying between them. Per germline, CDR1 SEHNR and CDR2 FQNEAQ (reference sequence). CDR3 residues: CASSLQGSTEAFF. DNA for the CDR3: TGTGCCAGCAGCTTACAGGGGTCCACTGAAGCTTTCTTT.

Judged by abundance, this clone is medium-sized. V and J are TRBV28 and TRBJ1-1, with D perhaps TRBD1 (5 bases). This CDR3 spans 19 amino acids. Germline loops: CDR1 MDHEN, CDR2 SYDVKM. The V and J ends lost 1 base and 0 bases respectively, with 21 bases between them. The CDR3 spells CASSLLNRDGDHMNTEAFF. In DNA form, the CDR3 reads TGTGCCAGCAGTTTATTAAACCGGGACGGGGATCACATGAACACTGAAGCTTTCTTT. Together with reference TRBV28 and TRBJ1-1, the CDR3 gives the full variable domain: DVKVTQSSRYLVKRTGEKVFLECVQDMDHENMFWYRQDPGLGLRLIYFSYDVKMKEKGDIPEGYSVSREKKERFSLILESASTNQTSMYLCASSLLNRDGDHMNTEAFFGQGTRLTVV.